Presented here are 28 T cell receptor beta chains from one specimen sequenced in a study of blood T cell repertoires in COVID-19. Sequencing used immunoSEQ multiplex PCR; TCRdb keeps in-frame clones, though not all of them. The repertoire holds approximately 120,000 clones, with around 88% as singletons. The specimen was peripheral blood. The source is a man older than 75 with active or convalescent COVID-19.

The J gene is TRBJ2-2, the V gene TRBV18; tentative D call: TRBD2 (7 bases). Per the germline V gene, CDR1 is KGHSH and CDR2 is LQKENI. V was pared by 3 bases and J by 5 bases, with 19 bases between. CDR3 length equals 17 residues. The CDR3 loop is CASSPSPGGLQTGELFF. The CDR3 coding sequence is TGTGCCAGCTCACCCTCCCCGGGGGGCCTACAAACCGGGGAGCTGTTTTTT.

This chain links TRBV7-9 with TRBJ1-2, with a weak D call TRBD1 (5 bases). V lost 3 bases, J lost 8 bases, and 10 bases lay in between. This CDR3 is built from 12 residues. Germline assignment: CDR1 SEHNR and CDR2 FQNEAQ (reference sequence). The DNA for the CDR3 is TGTGCCAGCAGCTTCGAAGGGGTCGGCTACACCTTC. It yields the protein CASSFEGVGYTF.

This clone came up once. The gene calls are TRBV7-2 and TRBJ1-5; tentative D call: TRBD1 (5 bases). This CDR3 is built from 15 residues. Germline V lookup: CDR1 SGHTA, CDR2 FQGNSA. The ends were cut back, 1 base at V and 2 bases at J, with 9 bases in the middle. The CDR3 loop reads CASSLDQGGNQPQHF. CDR3 sequence (DNA): TGTGCCAGCAGCTTAGATCAGGGTGGCAATCAGCCCCAGCATTTT.

This clone was observed a few times. The chain employs TRBV5-5 and TRBJ1-5, with 7 bases lining up with TRBD1. V was pared by 4 bases and J by 12 bases, with 13 bases of the junction left unmatched. The CDR3 contains 14 residues. Germline assignment: CDR1 SGHKS and CDR2 YYEKEE (reference sequence). The CDR3 DNA reads TGTGCCAGCAGCCCCGGACAGGTGAGGTCGGGCCAGCATTTT. It yields the protein CASSPGQVRSGQHF.

The chain employs TRBV2 and TRBJ2-7; D may be TRBD1 (6 bases). There are 12 residues in the CDR3. The V end lost 5 bases, the J end lost 4 bases, and 9 bases lay between the germline ends. Germline V gene sequence: CDR1 SNHLY, CDR2 FYNNEI. CDR3 region: CASSTGFYEQYF. The CDR3 DNA is TGTGCCAGCAGTACAGGGTTTTACGAGCAGTACTTC.

CDR3 amino acids: CASSLRGEKLFF. CDR3 sequence (DNA): TGTGCCAGCAGTCTCAGGGGGGAAAAACTGTTTTTT. The chain links TRBV6-5 to TRBJ1-4; TRBD1 matches 7 bases. Germline V gene lookup returns CDR1 MNHEY and CDR2 SVGAGI. V trimming: 5 bases; J trimming: 8 bases; junction bases outside the gene matches: 2. CDR3 length equals 12 residues.

This clone was picked up a small number of times. The V and J genes are TRBV28 and TRBJ2-7; the match to TRBD1 covers 7 bases. Germline lookup yields CDR1 MDHEN and CDR2 SYDVKM. J was trimmed by 3 bases and V by 3 bases; bases with no gene match: 2. CDR3 length: 13 residues. CDR3 amino acids: CASSLAGGYEQYF. CDR3 in DNA: TGTGCCAGCAGTTTGGCAGGGGGCTACGAGCAGTACTTC.

The chain links TRBV18 to TRBJ2-3; 8 bases map to TRBD2. The CDR3 has 17 residues. With 0 bases clipped from V and 3 bases from J, the junction kept 8 bases outside the gene matches. Germline V gene sequence: CDR1 KGHSH, CDR2 LQKENI. The CDR3, as DNA: TGTGCCAGCTCACCACCGAGCGGCGGGGGGCTGACAGATACGCAGTATTTT. Encoded protein: CASSPPSGGGLTDTQYF.

Turning to this clone: This specimen includes other DNA sequences encoding the same CDR3. The chain couples TRBV5-4 to TRBJ1-2; 7 bases fit TRBD1. CDR3 size: 13 residues. V was clipped by 4 bases and J by 2 bases; unmatched bases: 2. CDR1 and CDR2 from the germline V gene are SGHNT and YYREEE (reference sequence). In DNA, the CDR3 is TGTGCCAGCAGCCTGGGACAGAACTATGGCTACACCTTC. Translating it yields CASSLGQNYGYTF.

The chain employs TRBV6-2 or TRBV6-3 and TRBJ2-1, with 14 bases fitting TRBD2. Germline V lookup: CDR1 MNHEY, CDR2 SVGEGT. This CDR3 is built from 19 residues. V lost 6 bases, J lost 5 bases, and 15 bases stayed unmatched. CDR3 protein: CASSLRDSRTSGGNNEQFF. DNA for the CDR3: TGTGCCAGCAGCCTAAGGGACAGCCGGACTAGCGGGGGGAACAATGAGCAGTTCTTC.

This sequence joins TRBV10-3 and TRBJ2-1; a possible D gene is TRBD1 (6 bases). The length of the CDR3 is 14 residues. Germline CDR1 ENHRY, CDR2 SYGVKD. Trimming removed 5 bases from V and 2 bases from J, with 10 bases in between. DNA for the CDR3: TGTGCCATCAGTTCAGGGGTAACCTACAATGAGCAGTTCTTC. Protein: CAISSGVTYNEQFF.

The V gene is TRBV7-9, the J gene TRBJ2-3; D call uncertain. V shed 3 bases and J shed 4 bases, with 8 bases lying between them. CDR1 and CDR2 from the germline V gene are SEHNR and FQNEAQ (reference sequence). This CDR3 spans 13 amino acids. The CDR3 DNA reads TGTGCCAGCAGCTTCACCGGTGCAGATACGCAGTATTTT. Its translation is CASSFTGADTQYF.

This clone was recorded once. The chain has TRBV11-3 and TRBJ2-3; the match to TRBD1 covers 7 bases. V shed 5 bases and J 3 bases; nucleotides not matched to a gene: 8. There are 15 residues in the CDR3. CDR1 is SGHNT, CDR2 YENEEA, per germline. The CDR3 is CASSLGGRGTDTQYF. CDR3 in DNA: TGTGCCAGCAGCCTAGGGGGCAGGGGGACAGATACGCAGTATTTT.

This clone appeared once. This chain connects TRBV3-1 (or the pseudogene TRBV3-2) to TRBJ1-5; D possibly corresponds to TRBD1 (5 bases). Trimming pared 2 bases from V and 9 bases from J, leaving 11 bases between. The CDR3 contains 13 residues. Germline values: CDR1 LGHDT, CDR2 YNNKEL (reference sequence). CDR3 bases: TGTGCCAGCAGCCAACAGACCCAGGGGCCCCAGCATTTT. Encoded protein: CASSQQTQGPQHF.

The V call is TRBV9, the J call TRBJ2-1; possible D gene TRBD2, 5 bases. V lost 4 bases and J lost 4, with 12 bases in between. Germline V lookup: CDR1 SGDLS, CDR2 YYNGEE. CDR3 length equals 14 residues. The CDR3 here is CASSLGLAYNEQFF. DNA of the CDR3: TGTGCCAGCAGCCTCGGACTCGCTTACAATGAGCAGTTCTTC.

This clone is a singleton in its sample. The V and J genes are TRBV16 and TRBJ2-5, with D unclear. V lost 1 base to trimming and J lost 0 bases, with 3 bases between them. Germline V lookup: CDR1 KGHSY, CDR2 FQNENV. The CDR3 contains 13 residues. The CDR3 reads CASSQFNQETQYF. The CDR3 DNA is TGTGCCAGCAGCCAATTCAACCAAGAGACCCAGTACTTC.

This clone was seen just once. The chain recombines TRBV7-9 with TRBJ2-3; tentatively, D is TRBD1 (5 bases). The CDR3 consists of 19 residues. The V end was cut by 8 bases, the J end by 0 bases, with 27 bases between. Looked up from germline, CDR1 is SEHNR and CDR2 is FQNEAQ (reference sequence). CDR3 nucleotide sequence: TGTGCCAGCCAAACAACTGGGGCGGCAGGGTTAACTAGCACAGATACGCAGTATTTT. This sequence encodes CASQTTGAAGLTSTDTQYF. Based on the CDR3 plus reference TRBV7-9 and TRBJ2-3, the full variable domain is DTGVSQNPRHKITKRGQNVTFRCDPISEHNRLYWYRQTLGQGPEFLTYFQNEAQLEKSRLLSDRFSAERPKGSFSTLEIQRTEQGDSAMYLCASQTTGAAGLTSTDTQYFGPGTRLTVL.

This chain connects TRBV6-2 or TRBV6-3 to TRBJ2-3; TRBD1 aligns across 8 bases. Trimming removed 4 bases from V and 3 bases from J; junction bases left unmatched: 9. This CDR3 has 16 residues. CDR1 is MNHEY, CDR2 SVGEGT, per germline. CDR3 in amino acids: CASSFLRGLRTDTQYF. CDR3 nucleotide sequence: TGTGCCAGCAGTTTCCTCAGGGGGCTGAGGACAGATACGCAGTATTTT.

The V call is TRBV5-1, the J call TRBJ2-4; no reliable D call. The V end was cut by 1 base, the J end by 0 bases, with 8 bases between. CDR1 and CDR2 from the germline V gene are SGHRS and YFSETQ. This CDR3 has 15 residues. The CDR3 DNA reads TGCGCCAGCAGCTTGAAACAGCTAGCCAAAAACATTCAGTACTTC. It is translated as CASSLKQLAKNIQYF. Based on the CDR3 plus reference TRBV5-1 and TRBJ2-4, the full variable domain is KAGVTQTPRYLIKTRGQQVTLSCSPISGHRSVSWYQQTPGQGLQFLFEYFSETQRNKGNFPGRFSGRQFSNSRSEMNVSTLELGDSALYLCASSLKQLAKNIQYFGAGTRLSVL.

This chain connects TRBV5-1 to TRBJ1-4, with 7 bases aligning to TRBD1. The CDR3 contains 13 residues. Germline V gene lookup returns CDR1 SGHRS and CDR2 YFSETQ. V lost 4 bases, J lost 5 bases, and 2 bases stayed unmatched. The CDR3 DNA reads TGCGCCAGCAGCCAACAGGGGAATGAAAAACTGTTTTTT. This codes for CASSQQGNEKLFF.

The V gene is TRBV4-3, the J gene TRBJ2-3, with 9 positions matching TRBD2. The CDR3 runs 20 residues. V trimming: 0 bases; J trimming: 4 bases; junction bases outside the gene matches: 17. Looked up from germline, CDR1 is LGHNA and CDR2 is YSLEER. CDR3 amino acids: CASSQDPPRPWAGGADTQYF. CDR3 DNA: TGCGCCAGCAGCCAAGATCCCCCCAGGCCGTGGGCGGGGGGGGCAGATACGCAGTATTTT.

J is TRBJ1-1 and V is TRBV7-2; D remains unclear. Germline CDR1 reads SGHTA; CDR2 reads FQGNSA. The CDR3 spans 13 residues. Trimming stripped 6 bases from V and 10 bases from J, with 18 bases between. The CDR3 bases are TGTGCCAGCAGTCCCGTGGGCATGGGTGCAGCTTTCTTT. Translation: CASSPVGMGAAFF.

The chain uses TRBV7-9 and TRBJ1-1, with a possible D match to TRBD1 (6 bases). V dropped 5 bases and J dropped 4 bases, with 8 bases sitting between them. The germline CDR1 and CDR2 sequences are SEHNR and FQNEAQ (reference sequence). The CDR3 spans 12 residues. DNA of the CDR3: TGTGCCAGCAGCCCGACAGGCACTGAAGCTTTCTTT. Residues: CASSPTGTEAFF. Full variable domain (missing parts from reference TRBV7-9 and TRBJ1-1): DTGVSQNPRHKITKRGQNVTFRCDPISEHNRLYWYRQTLGQGPEFLTYFQNEAQLEKSRLLSDRFSAERPKGSFSTLEIQRTEQGDSAMYLCASSPTGTEAFFGQGTRLTVV.

This clone has more than one count but fewer than ten. The genes are TRBV19 and TRBJ1-1, with D maybe TRBD1 (6 bases). V lost 4 bases and J 4 bases, leaving 16 bases between the germline ends. The CDR3 runs to 15 residues. The germline V gene has CDR1 LNHDA and CDR2 SQIVND (reference sequence). The CDR3 DNA follows: TGTGCCAGTAGTACCCTCGGGGGGCTGGGCACTGAAGCTTTCTTT. This codes for CASSTLGGLGTEAFF.

The chain has TRBV5-6 and TRBJ1-2; 7 bases align to TRBD1. V gave up 2 bases and J gave up 4 bases; unmatched junction bases: 2. This CDR3 spans 13 amino acids. Germline lookup yields CDR1 SGHDT and CDR2 YYEEEE. The CDR3 loop is CASSFRDSYGYTF. CDR3 in DNA: TGTGCCAGCAGCTTCCGGGACAGCTATGGCTACACCTTC.

This clone has just a few counts. The gene calls are TRBV30 and TRBJ1-2; 7 nucleotides line up with TRBD1. Trimming took 2 bases from V and 5 from J; bases not matched to a gene: 8. Germline values: CDR1 GTSNPN, CDR2 SVGIG (reference sequence). The CDR3 consists of 14 residues. CDR3 amino acids: CAWSRQGGRYGYTF. The DNA of the CDR3 is TGTGCCTGGAGTCGACAGGGCGGAAGATATGGCTACACCTTC.

The genes are TRBV6-5 and TRBJ1-2; the D gene is possibly TRBD1 (6 bases). The V gene lost 6 bases and the J gene lost 6 bases, with 17 bases spanning the gap. The CDR3 sequence is 14 residues long. The germline V gene encodes CDR1 MNHEY and CDR2 SVGAGI. As DNA, the CDR3 is TGTGCCAGCAGAAGACACGACAGGTACAATGGCTACACCTTC. Encoded protein: CASRRHDRYNGYTF.

The chain recombines TRBV6-4 with TRBJ2-5; D is perhaps TRBD2 (5 bases). Germline V gene sequence: CDR1 MRHNA, CDR2 SNTAGT. The CDR3 length is 14 residues. The germline V and J ends were trimmed by 3 bases and 7 bases, with 15 bases remaining between them. CDR3 sequence reads: CASSEGLGVGTQYF. The CDR3 bases are TGTGCCAGCAGTGAAGGACTTGGAGTAGGGACCCAGTACTTC.